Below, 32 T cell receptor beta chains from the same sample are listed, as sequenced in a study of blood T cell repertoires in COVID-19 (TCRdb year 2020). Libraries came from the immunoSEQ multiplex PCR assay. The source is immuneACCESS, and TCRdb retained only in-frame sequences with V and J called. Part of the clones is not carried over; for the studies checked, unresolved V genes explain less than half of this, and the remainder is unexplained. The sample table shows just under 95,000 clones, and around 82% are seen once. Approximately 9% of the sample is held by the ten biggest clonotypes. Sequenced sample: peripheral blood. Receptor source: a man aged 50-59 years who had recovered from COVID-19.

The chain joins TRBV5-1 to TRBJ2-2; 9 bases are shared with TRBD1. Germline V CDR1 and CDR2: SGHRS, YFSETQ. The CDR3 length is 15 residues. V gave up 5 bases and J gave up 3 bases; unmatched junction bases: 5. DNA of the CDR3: TGCGCCAGCAGGCCTCGGACAGGGGACACCGGGGAGCTGTTTTTT. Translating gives CASRPRTGDTGELFF. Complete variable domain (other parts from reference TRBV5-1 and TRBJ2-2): KAGVTQTPRYLIKTRGQQVTLSCSPISGHRSVSWYQQTPGQGLQFLFEYFSETQRNKGNFPGRFSGRQFSNSRSEMNVSTLELGDSALYLCASRPRTGDTGELFFGEGSRLTVL.

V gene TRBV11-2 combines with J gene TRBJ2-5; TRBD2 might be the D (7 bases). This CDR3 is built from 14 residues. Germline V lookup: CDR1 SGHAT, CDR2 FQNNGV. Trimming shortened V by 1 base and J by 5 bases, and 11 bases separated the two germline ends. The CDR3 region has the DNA TGTGCCAGCAGCTTAGTGGGGGGGGCGGAGACCCAGTACTTC. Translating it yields CASSLVGGAETQYF.

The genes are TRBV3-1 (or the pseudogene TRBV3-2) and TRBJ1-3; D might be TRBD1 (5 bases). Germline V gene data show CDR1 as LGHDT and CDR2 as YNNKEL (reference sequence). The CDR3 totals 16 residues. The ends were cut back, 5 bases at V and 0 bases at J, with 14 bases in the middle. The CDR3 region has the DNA TGTGCCAGCAGCTCCATGTGGGGGGGCTCTGGAAACACCATATATTTT. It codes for CASSSMWGGSGNTIYF.

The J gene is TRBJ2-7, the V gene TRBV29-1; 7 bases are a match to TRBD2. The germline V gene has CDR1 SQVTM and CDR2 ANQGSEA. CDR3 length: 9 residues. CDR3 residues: CVSGYEQYF. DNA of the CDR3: TGCGTTAGCGGGTACGAGCAGTACTTC.

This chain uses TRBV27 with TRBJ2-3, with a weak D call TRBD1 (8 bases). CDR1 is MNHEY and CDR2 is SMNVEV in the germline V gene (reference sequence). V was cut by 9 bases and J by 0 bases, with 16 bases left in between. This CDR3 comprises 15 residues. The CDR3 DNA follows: TGTGCCAGTAGAGACAGGGGAGGGAGCACAGATACGCAGTATTTT. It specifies CASRDRGGSTDTQYF.

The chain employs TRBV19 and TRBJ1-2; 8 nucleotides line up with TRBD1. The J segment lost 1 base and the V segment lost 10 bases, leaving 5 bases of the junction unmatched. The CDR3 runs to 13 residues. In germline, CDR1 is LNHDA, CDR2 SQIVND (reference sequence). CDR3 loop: CAIDRGYNYGYTF. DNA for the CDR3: TGTGCCATCGACAGGGGTTATAACTATGGCTACACCTTC.

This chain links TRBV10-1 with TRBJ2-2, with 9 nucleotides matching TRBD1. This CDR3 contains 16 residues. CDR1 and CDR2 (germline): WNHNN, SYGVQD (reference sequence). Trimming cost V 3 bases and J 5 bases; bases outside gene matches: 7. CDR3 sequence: CASSDPGQGSTGELFF. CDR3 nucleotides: TGCGCCAGCAGTGATCCGGGACAGGGCTCTACCGGGGAGCTGTTTTTT.

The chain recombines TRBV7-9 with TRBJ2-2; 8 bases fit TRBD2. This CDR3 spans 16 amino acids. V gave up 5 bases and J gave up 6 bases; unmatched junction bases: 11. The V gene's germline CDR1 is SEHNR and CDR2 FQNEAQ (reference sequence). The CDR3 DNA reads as TGTGCCAGCAGCCCACTCAGCGGGAGTGGCTCCGGGGAGCTGTTTTTT. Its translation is CASSPLSGSGSGELFF.

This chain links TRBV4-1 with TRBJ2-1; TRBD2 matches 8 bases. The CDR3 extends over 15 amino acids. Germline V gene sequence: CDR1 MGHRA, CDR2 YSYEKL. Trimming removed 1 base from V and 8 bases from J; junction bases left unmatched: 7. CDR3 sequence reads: CASSQAGTRDYEQFF. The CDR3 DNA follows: TGCGCCAGCAGCCAAGCCGGGACTAGGGATTATGAGCAGTTCTTC.

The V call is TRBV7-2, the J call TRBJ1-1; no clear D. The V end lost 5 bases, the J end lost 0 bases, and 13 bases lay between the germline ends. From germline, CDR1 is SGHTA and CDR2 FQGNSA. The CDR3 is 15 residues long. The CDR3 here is CASSLDRVVNTEAFF. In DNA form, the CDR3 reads TGTGCCAGCAGCCTAGATCGGGTTGTGAACACTGAAGCTTTCTTT.

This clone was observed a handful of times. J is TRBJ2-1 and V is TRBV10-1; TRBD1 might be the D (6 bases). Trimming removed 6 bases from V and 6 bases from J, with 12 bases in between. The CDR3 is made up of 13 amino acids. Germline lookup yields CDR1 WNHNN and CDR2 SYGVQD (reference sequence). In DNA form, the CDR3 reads TGCGCCAGCAGCAGTCCACAGGGCAATGAGCAGTTCTTC. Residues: CASSSPQGNEQFF.

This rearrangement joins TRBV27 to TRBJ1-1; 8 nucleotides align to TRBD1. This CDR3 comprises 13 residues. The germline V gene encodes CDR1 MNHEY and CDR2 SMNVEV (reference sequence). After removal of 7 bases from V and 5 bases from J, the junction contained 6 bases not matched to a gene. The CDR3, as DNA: TGTGCCAGCAACCCTCAGGGGGCGACTGAAGCTTTCTTT. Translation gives CASNPQGATEAFF.

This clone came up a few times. The CDR3 spells CAISDSLASGSLNEQFF. CDR3 DNA sequence: TGTGCCATCAGTGATTCCCTCGCTAGCGGGAGCCTGAATGAGCAGTTCTTC. The chain joins TRBV10-3 to TRBJ2-1; 10 bases line up with TRBD2. V trimming: 3 bases; J trimming: 7 bases; junction bases outside the gene matches: 12. In germline, CDR1 is ENHRY, CDR2 SYGVKD. This CDR3 spans 17 amino acids.

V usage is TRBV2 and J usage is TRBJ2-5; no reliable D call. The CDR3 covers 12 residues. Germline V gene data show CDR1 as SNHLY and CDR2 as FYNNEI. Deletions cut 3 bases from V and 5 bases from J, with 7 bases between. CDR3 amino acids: CASSDTRETQYF. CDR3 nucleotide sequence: TGTGCCAGCAGTGACACCCGGGAGACCCAGTACTTC.

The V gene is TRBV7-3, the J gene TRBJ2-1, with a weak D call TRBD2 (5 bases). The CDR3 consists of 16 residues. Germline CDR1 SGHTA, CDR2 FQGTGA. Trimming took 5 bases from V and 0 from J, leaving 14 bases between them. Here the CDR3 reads CASSPSAASSYNEQFF. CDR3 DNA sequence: TGTGCCAGCAGCCCGTCAGCGGCTAGCTCCTACAATGAGCAGTTCTTC.

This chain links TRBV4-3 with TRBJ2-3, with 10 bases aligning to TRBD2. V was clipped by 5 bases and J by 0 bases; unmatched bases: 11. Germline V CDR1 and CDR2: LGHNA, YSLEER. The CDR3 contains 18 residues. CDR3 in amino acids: CASSTGTSGAYSTDTQYF. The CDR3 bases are TGCGCCAGCAGCACAGGAACTAGCGGGGCCTATAGCACAGATACGCAGTATTTT.

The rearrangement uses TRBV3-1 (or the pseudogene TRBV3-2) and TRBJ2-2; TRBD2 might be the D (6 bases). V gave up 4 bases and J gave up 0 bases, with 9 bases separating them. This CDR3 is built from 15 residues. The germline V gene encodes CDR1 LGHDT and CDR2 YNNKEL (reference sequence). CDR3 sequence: CASSRRETNTGELFF. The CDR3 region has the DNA TGTGCCAGCAGCCGGAGGGAGACGAACACCGGGGAGCTGTTTTTT.

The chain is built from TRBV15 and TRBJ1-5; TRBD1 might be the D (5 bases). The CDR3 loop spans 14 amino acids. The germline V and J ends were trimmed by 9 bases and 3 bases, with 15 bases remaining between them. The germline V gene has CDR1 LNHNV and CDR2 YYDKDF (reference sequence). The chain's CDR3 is CATGSGLHNQPQHF. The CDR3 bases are TGTGCCACAGGATCGGGACTGCACAATCAGCCCCAGCATTTT.

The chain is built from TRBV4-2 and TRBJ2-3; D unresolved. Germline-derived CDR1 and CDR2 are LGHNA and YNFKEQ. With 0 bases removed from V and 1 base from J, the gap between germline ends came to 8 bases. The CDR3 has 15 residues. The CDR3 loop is CASSQEPVRTDTQYF. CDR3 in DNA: TGTGCCAGCAGCCAAGAACCGGTACGCACAGATACGCAGTATTTT.

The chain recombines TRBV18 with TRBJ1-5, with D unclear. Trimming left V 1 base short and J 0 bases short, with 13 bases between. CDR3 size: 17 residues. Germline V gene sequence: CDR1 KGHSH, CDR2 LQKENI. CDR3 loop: CASSPRSSLNSNQPQHF. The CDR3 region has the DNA TGTGCCAGCTCACCACGGAGTAGTCTGAATAGCAATCAGCCCCAGCATTTT.

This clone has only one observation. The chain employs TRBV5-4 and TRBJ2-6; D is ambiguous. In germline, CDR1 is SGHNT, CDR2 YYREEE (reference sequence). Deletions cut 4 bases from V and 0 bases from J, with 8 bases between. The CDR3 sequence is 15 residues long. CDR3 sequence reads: CASSPEFSGANVLTF. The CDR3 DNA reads TGTGCCAGCAGCCCTGAGTTCTCTGGGGCCAACGTCCTGACTTTC.

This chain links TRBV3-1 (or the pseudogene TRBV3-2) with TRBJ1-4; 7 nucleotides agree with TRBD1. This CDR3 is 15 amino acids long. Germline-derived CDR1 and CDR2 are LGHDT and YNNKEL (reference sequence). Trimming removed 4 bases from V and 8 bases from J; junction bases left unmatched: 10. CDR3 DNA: TGTGCCAGCAGCCCCCAGACAGGGCTGGGCGAAAAACTGTTTTTT. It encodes CASSPQTGLGEKLFF.

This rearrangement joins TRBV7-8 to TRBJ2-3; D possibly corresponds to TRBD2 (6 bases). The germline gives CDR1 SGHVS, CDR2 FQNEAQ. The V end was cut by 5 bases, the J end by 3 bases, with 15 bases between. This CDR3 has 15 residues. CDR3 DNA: TGTGCCAGCAGCCCCCGGGACTTCGGGACAGATACGCAGTATTTT. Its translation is CASSPRDFGTDTQYF.

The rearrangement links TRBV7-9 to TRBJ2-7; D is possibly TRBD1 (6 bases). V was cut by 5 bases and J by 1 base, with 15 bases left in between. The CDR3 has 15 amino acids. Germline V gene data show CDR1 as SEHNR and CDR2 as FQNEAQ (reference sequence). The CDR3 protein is CASSVGTSDSYEQYF. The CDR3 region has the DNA TGTGCCAGCAGCGTCGGGACATCGGATTCCTACGAGCAGTACTTC. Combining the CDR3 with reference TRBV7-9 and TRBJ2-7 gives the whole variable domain DTGVSQNPRHKITKRGQNVTFRCDPISEHNRLYWYRQTLGQGPEFLTYFQNEAQLEKSRLLSDRFSAERPKGSFSTLEIQRTEQGDSAMYLCASSVGTSDSYEQYFGPGTRLTVT.

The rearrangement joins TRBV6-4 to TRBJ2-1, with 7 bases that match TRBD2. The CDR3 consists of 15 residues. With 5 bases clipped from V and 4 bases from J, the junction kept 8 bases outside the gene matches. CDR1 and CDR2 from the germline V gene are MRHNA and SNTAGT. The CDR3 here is CASSPSSGLYNEQFF. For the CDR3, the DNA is TGTGCCAGCAGTCCTTCTAGCGGCCTATACAATGAGCAGTTCTTC.

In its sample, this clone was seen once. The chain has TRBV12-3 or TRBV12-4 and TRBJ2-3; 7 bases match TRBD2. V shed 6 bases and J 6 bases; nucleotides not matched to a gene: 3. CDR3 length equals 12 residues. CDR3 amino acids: CASRSLADTQYF. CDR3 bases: TGTGCCAGCAGATCACTAGCGGATACGCAGTATTTT.

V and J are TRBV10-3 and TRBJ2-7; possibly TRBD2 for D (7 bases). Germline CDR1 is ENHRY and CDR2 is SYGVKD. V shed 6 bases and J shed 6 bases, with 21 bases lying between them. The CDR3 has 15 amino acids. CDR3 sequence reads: CAIRTTFGGLLEQYF. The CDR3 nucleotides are TGTGCCATCAGGACGACTTTCGGGGGGCTCCTCGAGCAGTACTTC.

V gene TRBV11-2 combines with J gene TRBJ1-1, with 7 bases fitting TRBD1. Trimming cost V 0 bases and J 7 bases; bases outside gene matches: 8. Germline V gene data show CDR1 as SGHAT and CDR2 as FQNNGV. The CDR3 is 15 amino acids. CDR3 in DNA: TGTGCCAGCAGCTTAGAGGCGACAGGGTCGAGTGAAGCTTTCTTT. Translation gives CASSLEATGSSEAFF.

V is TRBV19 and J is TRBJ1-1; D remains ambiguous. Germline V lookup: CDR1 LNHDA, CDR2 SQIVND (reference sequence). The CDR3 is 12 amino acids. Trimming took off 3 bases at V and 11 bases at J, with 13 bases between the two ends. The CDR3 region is CASSIELSGAFF. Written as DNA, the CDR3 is TGTGCCAGTAGTATCGAACTCTCCGGGGCTTTCTTT.

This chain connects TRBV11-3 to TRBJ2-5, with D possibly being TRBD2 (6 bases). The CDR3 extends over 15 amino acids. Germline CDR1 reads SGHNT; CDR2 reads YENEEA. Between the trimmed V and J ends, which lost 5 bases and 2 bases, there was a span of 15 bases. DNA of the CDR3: TGTGCCAGCAGCCCTGGTGGTAGCGGACAAGAGACCCAGTACTTC. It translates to CASSPGGSGQETQYF.

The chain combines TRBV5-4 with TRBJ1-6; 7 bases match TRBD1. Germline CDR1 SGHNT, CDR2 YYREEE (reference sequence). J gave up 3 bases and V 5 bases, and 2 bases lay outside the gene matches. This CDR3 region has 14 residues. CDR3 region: CASRGQSYNSPLHF. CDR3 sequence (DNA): TGTGCCAGCAGGGGACAGAGCTATAATTCACCCCTCCACTTT.

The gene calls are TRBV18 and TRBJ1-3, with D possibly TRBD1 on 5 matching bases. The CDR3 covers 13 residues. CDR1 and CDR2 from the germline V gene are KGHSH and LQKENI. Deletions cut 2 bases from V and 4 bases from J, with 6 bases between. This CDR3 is CASSPRQGNTIYF. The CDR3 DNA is TGTGCCAGCTCACCAAGACAGGGAAACACCATATATTTT.